Included here is one TCR beta chain sequence, with context. The antigen this receptor binds is unknown. No qualities accompany the bases; no much larger clone lies one base away. Libraries were constructed by 5' RACE. These reads were obtained on an Illumina HiSeq 2000. A universal primer binding site was introduced by template switching, and a unique molecular identifier was present in the final cDNA, enabling accurate counting of TCR cDNA molecules. Specific primers in the conserved constant-segment region were used to synthesize first-strand cDNA for TCR alpha and beta chains. To control for contamination, each cDNA library was double barcoded with a SMART-Mk sample barcode plus Illumina barcodes. TruSeq adapter sequences, together with Illumina sample barcodes, were added in two successive PCR steps. TCR alpha and beta cDNA libraries were sequenced on the Illumina HiSeq platform with custom primers. The study's own analysis went as follows. Raw reads were processed with MiGEC to extract unique molecular identifiers, and MiXCR was used to determine CDR3 positions. Recombination models were inferred per individual with the repgenHMM and IGoR tools using an EM algorithm. Shared clonotypes were analyzed with the tcR package in R, and sharing was normalized by the product of cloneset sizes. To study raw recombination free of thymic and clonal selection effects, out-of-frame nonproductive sequences were analyzed. TCRdb reprocessed the public reads (quality trimming at Q25 with fastp, clone calling with MiXCR) and kept in-frame beta chains. Records with the same CDR3 protein are collapsed into one entry carrying the most frequent genes and DNA. TCRdb, rather than the study authors, made the V and J calls. The table for this sample lists approximately 630,000 distinct CDR3 sequences; just over 7% of them were counted only once. Jointly, the top ten make up about 1.5% of the sample.

This sample was included in a study of identical twins (dated by TCRdb to the mid-2010s). A note on the overall study: To test whether fetal clonotypes persist, the study used deep sequencing on TCR alpha and beta repertoires from monozygotic twins, unrelated adults of various ages, and cord blood. To rule out contamination, replicate twin experiments were performed at different times with different library preparation protocols.

Taken from the germline V gene, the CDR1 and CDR2 loops are KGHSH and LQKENI. Here V drops 0 bases and J drops 4 bases, and the junction holds 9 bases not matched to any gene. Taken from cysteine to phenylalanine, the CDR3 has 17 residues. Only the CDR3 part of the read is kept: 51 bases, read in frame from the first base. All donors were healthy Caucasians. Three pairs of female monozygotic twins, all aged roughly 18 to 29 years, were included in the twin cohort. RNA for TCR libraries was isolated from peripheral blood mononuclear cells. Paper-wide results and their limitations: Conclusions relied on cross-sectional statistical analysis, since the same donors could not be followed over many years. Excess twin sharing in beta out-of-frame sequences was weaker because fewer shared sequences lowered the signal-to-noise ratio. In monozygotic twins, out-of-frame TCR alpha sharing was systematically underestimated by recombination models, although the models agreed with sharing between unrelated individuals. Compared with coincidental sharing between unrelated individuals, an excess of low generation-probability sequences was observed among out-of-frame TCR alpha sequences shared between twins. Invariant T cells such as MAIT and iNKT could partly confound zero-insertion analyses, although diverse VJ usage argued against such confounding for most clonotypes. Fewer insertions were carried by abundant cord blood beta clonotypes, a similar but weaker trend appeared in young adult naive repertoires, and no such trend appeared in memory repertoires.

These data also formed part of another study, on yellow fever vaccine responses in identical twins. The second publication reports: The T cell response to vaccination in identical twins was reported by the authors to appear partly convergent and partly personalized. Focusing on identical twins, the study followed the T cell clones that responded to the vaccine, and did so with precision.

The chain uses TRBV18 and TRBJ2-3; 8 central bases correspond to TRBD2. The receptor comes from a young woman in good health. The specimen sequenced was PBMCs. CDR3 reads: CASSPPPAKRGPDTQYF. The bases are TGTGCCAGCTCACCACCGCCGGCTAAGCGGGGGCCAGATACGCAGTATTTT.